A single sample is the source of the 3 T cell receptor beta chains below, sequenced in a study of CD8+ T cells in alopecia areata. As for treatment: oral pan-JAK inhibitor, 5-10 mg twice daily. Extraction and reverse transcription of RNA yielded cDNA as the sequencing template. Sequencing was performed with immunoSEQ multiplex PCR; in TCRdb, only in-frame clones are kept and a portion is missing. The table has about 200,000 clones, around two fifths seen once. The sequences come from CD4+ T cells sorted from blood, collected at approximately week 30, from a patient treated with tofacitinib. The receptors derive from a human donor with alopecia areata.

The rearrangement uses TRBV30 and TRBJ1-2; 9 bases line up with TRBD1. Germline assignment: CDR1 GTSNPN and CDR2 SVGIG (reference sequence). The CDR3 has 14 residues. V gave up 1 base and J gave up 3 bases; unmatched junction bases: 3. CDR3 sequence (DNA): TGTGCCTGGAGTGAAGACAGGGGGGACTATGGCTACACCTTC. The encoded protein is CAWSEDRGDYGYTF.

V usage is TRBV4-2 and J usage is TRBJ1-2, with 7 bases identical to TRBD1. The CDR3 runs 15 residues. Per the germline V gene, CDR1 is LGHNA and CDR2 is YNFKEQ. Losses at the gene ends were 3 bases for V and 2 bases for J; bases not matched to a gene: 6. The CDR3 here is CASSQADRENYGYTF. The CDR3 DNA reads as TGTGCCAGCAGCCAGGCAGACAGGGAAAACTATGGCTACACCTTC.

In its sample, this clone was seen a few times. The genes are TRBV6-5 and TRBJ2-5, with 8 positions matching TRBD1. This CDR3 is built from 14 residues. The germline V gene encodes CDR1 MNHEY and CDR2 SVGAGI. V shed 6 bases, J shed 1 base, and the junction held 4 bases outside the gene matches. In DNA, the CDR3 is TGTGCCAGCAGCCACGGGACAGGCCAAGAGACCCAGTACTTC. Encoded protein: CASSHGTGQETQYF.